Below are 12 T cell receptor beta chains sequenced from a single sample in a study of graft-versus-host responses after intestinal transplantation. Generated by immunoSEQ multiplex PCR, the TCRdb table keeps only in-frame clones and is missing some. The profile shows about 100,000 clones, around nine tenths of them singletons. The sample in question was PBMCs, obtained about 460 days after intestinal transplant. The receptors were sampled from a human patient who received an intestinal transplant, so some T cells may come from the graft donor.

This chain connects TRBV7-3 to TRBJ2-7, with TRBD2 identical over 12 bases. CDR3 size: 14 residues. CDR1 is SGHTA, CDR2 FQGTGA, per germline. V shed 5 bases and J 2 bases; nucleotides not matched to a gene: 1. The CDR3 DNA reads as TGTGCCAGCAGCCCTAGCGGGGGGGCCTACGAGCAGTACTTC. This encodes CASSPSGGAYEQYF.

V gene TRBV6-5 combines with J gene TRBJ1-6; D is unclear. Germline loops: CDR1 MNHEY, CDR2 SVGAGI. V was clipped by 5 bases and J by 6 bases, with 14 bases between them. This CDR3 is built from 15 residues. The CDR3 DNA is TGTGCCAGCAGTCCCCCCTCCGTCCGTAATTCACCCCTCCACTTT. This gives the protein CASSPPSVRNSPLHF.

J is TRBJ2-7 and V is TRBV5-1; D remains unclear. Looked up from germline, CDR1 is SGHRS and CDR2 is YFSETQ. The CDR3 has 13 amino acids. V lost 1 base and J lost 7, with 12 bases in between. This chain's CDR3 is CASSLFLDGEQYF. The DNA for the CDR3 is TGCGCCAGCAGCTTGTTTTTGGATGGGGAGCAGTACTTC. The full variable domain, rest sourced from reference TRBV5-1 and TRBJ2-7, is KAGVTQTPRYLIKTRGQQVTLSCSPISGHRSVSWYQQTPGQGLQFLFEYFSETQRNKGNFPGRFSGRQFSNSRSEMNVSTLELGDSALYLCASSLFLDGEQYFGPGTRLTVT.

The chain links TRBV18 to TRBJ2-2; 8 bases line up with TRBD1. Losses at the gene ends were 1 base for V and 0 bases for J; bases not matched to a gene: 7. This CDR3 is 18 amino acids long. Looked up from germline, CDR1 is KGHSH and CDR2 is LQKENI. CDR3 sequence reads: CASSPLSRGLANTGELFF. In nucleotides, the CDR3 is TGTGCCAGCTCACCACTGTCCAGGGGGCTAGCGAACACCGGGGAGCTGTTTTTT.

The V call is TRBV21-1, the J call TRBJ2-2. TRBV21-1 is a listed pseudogene. This CDR3 is 17 amino acids long. CDR3 in DNA: TGTGCCAGAGAGGGGAACAAAAGGGCACTTCCTACCGGGGAGCTGTTTTTT. Protein: CAREGNKRALPTGELFF.

The rearrangement links TRBV7-3 to TRBJ2-1; 7 bases agree with TRBD2. The CDR3 totals 14 residues. V trimming: 5 bases; J trimming: 9 bases; junction bases outside the gene matches: 10. Germline V gives CDR1 SGHTA, CDR2 FQGTGA. CDR3 sequence (DNA): TGTGCCAGCAGCCCAAGTCTAACGGGAGGTGAGCAGTTCTTC. The encoded protein is CASSPSLTGGEQFF.

The chain links TRBV29-1 to TRBJ2-5; no reliable D call. V gave up 6 bases and J gave up 7 bases, with 9 bases separating them. Per the germline V gene, CDR1 is SQVTM and CDR2 is ANQGSEA. The CDR3 totals 10 residues. CDR3 bases: TGCAGCGTCTCTGAATTGACCCAGTACTTC. The encoded protein is CSVSELTQYF.

This chain links TRBV12-5 with TRBJ1-5, with 7 bases identical to TRBD1. CDR3 size: 17 residues. Germline V gene sequence: CDR1 LGHNT, CDR2 FRNRAP. The V gene end was trimmed by 4 bases and the J gene end by 2 bases; junction bases not matched to a gene: 11. DNA of the CDR3: TGTGCTAGTGGTTCCTCTTTGTCTACAGGGGGCAATCAGCCCCAGCATTTT. As protein: CASGSSLSTGGNQPQHF. Variable domain in full (rest from reference TRBV12-5 and TRBJ1-5): DARVTQTPRHKVTEMGQEVTMRCQPILGHNTVFWYRQTMMQGLELLAYFRNRAPLDDSGMPKDRFSAEMPDATLATLKIQPSEPRDSAVYFCASGSSLSTGGNQPQHFGDGTRLSIL.

The CDR3 loop is CASSLAPPGRTTDTQYF. CDR3 nucleotide sequence: TGCGCCAGCAGCTTGGCCCCCCCCGGCCGGACCACAGATACGCAGTATTTT. The rearrangement uses TRBV5-1 and TRBJ2-3; no clear D. The V and J ends lost 0 bases and 2 bases respectively, with 16 bases between them. Germline CDR1 and CDR2: SGHRS and YFSETQ. The CDR3 consists of 17 residues.

The genes are TRBV9 and TRBJ1-2; TRBD1 matches at 7 bases. CDR3 length: 14 amino acids. The germline CDR1 and CDR2 sequences are SGDLS and YYNGEE. V lost 3 bases, J lost 5 bases, and 7 bases stayed unmatched. CDR3 nucleotides: TGTGCCAGCAGCGGTTGGGACAGAGTTTATGGCTACACCTTC. Its translation is CASSGWDRVYGYTF.

Of note for this clone: One end of the junction is discordant with germline, which a read error may explain. This rearrangement joins TRBV18 to TRBJ1-1; 7 bases map to TRBD1. Germline CDR1 is KGHSH and CDR2 is LQKENI. The CDR3 is 14 amino acids. The CDR3 sequence is CASSPQGNLPEAFF. The CDR3 nucleotides read TGTGCCAGCTCTCCACAGGGGAACCTTCCTGAAGCTTTCTTT.

The V call is TRBV6-6, the J call TRBJ1-1, with D possibly TRBD1 on 5 matching bases. This CDR3 spans 16 amino acids. The germline V gene has CDR1 MNHNY and CDR2 SVGAGI (reference sequence). V lost 6 bases and J 0 bases, leaving 17 bases between the germline ends. This CDR3 is CASSRRGGGVNTEAFF. CDR3 DNA sequence: TGTGCCAGCAGCCGCCGGGGGGGAGGCGTGAACACTGAAGCTTTCTTT.